This T cell receptor beta chain was observed in a study of CD8 T cells in Susac syndrome. Study-level background: Susac syndrome patients were untreated, on corticosteroids with some adding intravenous immunoglobulin, or on intravenous immunoglobulin only.

In the case of this clonotype: Its antigen is still unknown. Relative to the germline gene, one junction end is altered; a read error may explain this.

Both CD4+ and CD8+ T cells were negatively isolated, and TEMRA cells underwent FACS enrichment. The CDR3 consists of 12 residues. The RNA, 0.5 to 1 ug, was put through reverse transcription using random hexamers. Across 54 Vbeta and 13 Jbeta, TCR beta CDR3 was amplified with immunoSEQ multiplex PCR. TCRdb passed the immunoSEQ multiplex PCR reads through MiXCR, listing each CDR3 protein once. The table shows more than 150,000 distinct CDR3 sequences, with 85% to 95% occurring only once. Points from the study as a whole: Across the total CD8+ repertoires, around 16 Susac-specific public clones were found. The CD8+ TEMRA repertoires yielded roughly 5 such clones.

Sequenced material: CD8+ T cells from PBMCs. The receptor's source is a human donor with Susac syndrome. This chain joins TRBV12-3 or TRBV12-4 and TRBJ2-1; maybe TRBD1 (6 bases). This chain's CDR3 is CASSLLTGLALF. The DNA of the CDR3 is TGTGCCAGCAGTTTACTTACAGGGCTCGCCCTCTTC.